Below are 30 T cell receptor beta chains sequenced from a single sample in a study of sequential checkpoint blockade in melanoma. The treatment was: randomized to nivolumab then ipilimumab (arm A) or the reverse (arm B). The repertoire was sequenced with immunoSEQ multiplex PCR; TCRdb's copy has only in-frame clones and lacks some. Among fewer than 4,500 clones, around 23% were seen once, and the ten largest hold roughly 13%. Sample: tumor tissue (inferred from file names), taken from a patient given nivolumab and ipilimumab in sequence. Source of these receptors: a human donor with melanoma.

This clone has ten or more counts. This chain joins TRBV11-3 and TRBJ2-3, with 9 nucleotides matching TRBD1. The germline gives CDR1 SGHNT, CDR2 YENEEA. CDR3 size: 15 residues. The ends lost 3 bases at V and 4 bases at J; junction bases unmatched: 5. The CDR3 loop is CASSLGQGFADTQYF. CDR3 nucleotides: TGTGCCAGCAGCTTGGGACAGGGATTTGCAGATACGCAGTATTTT.

The rearrangement uses TRBV19 and TRBJ1-1; a possible D gene is TRBD1 (5 bases). The V end was cut by 7 bases, the J end by 6 bases, with 18 bases between. This CDR3 has 14 amino acids. Germline V CDR1 and CDR2: LNHDA, SQIVND (reference sequence). CDR3 nucleotides: TGTGCCAGTATGGTACCCACTCAGACAGCTGAAGCTTTCTTT. As protein: CASMVPTQTAEAFF. The variable domain in full, with the rest retrieved from reference TRBV19 and TRBJ1-1, is DGGITQSPKYLFRKEGQNVTLSCEQNLNHDAMYWYRQDPGQGLRLIYYSQIVNDFQKGDIAEGYSVSREKKESFPLTVTSAQKNPTAFYLCASMVPTQTAEAFFGQGTRLTVV.

The chain has TRBV19 and TRBJ1-1, with D possibly matching TRBD1 (6 bases). The V gene's germline CDR1 is LNHDA and CDR2 SQIVND (reference sequence). This CDR3 has 17 residues. V lost 2 bases and J 0 bases, leaving 16 bases between the germline ends. The CDR3 DNA sequence: TGTGCCAGTAGTATATGGGAGAGGGGGGCTCTGAACACTGAAGCTTTCTTT. Its translation: CASSIWERGALNTEAFF. The whole variable domain, remainder taken from reference TRBV19 and TRBJ1-1, is DGGITQSPKYLFRKEGQNVTLSCEQNLNHDAMYWYRQDPGQGLRLIYYSQIVNDFQKGDIAEGYSVSREKKESFPLTVTSAQKNPTAFYLCASSIWERGALNTEAFFGQGTRLTVV.

This CDR3 reads CASSYSKGGNTEAFF. The CDR3 coding sequence is TGTGCCAGCAGTTACTCGAAAGGGGGAAACACTGAAGCTTTCTTT. This chain links TRBV6-8 with TRBJ1-1, with D tentatively TRBD1 (6 bases). Germline assignment: CDR1 MNHGY and CDR2 SAAAGT. The CDR3 is made up of 15 amino acids. V was trimmed by 0 bases and J by 2 bases, leaving 10 bases between them.

In this sample, this clone is medium-sized (0.01 to 0.1%). The chain joins TRBV6-8 to TRBJ1-5, with TRBD1 as a possible D gene (6 bases). The CDR3 contains 16 residues. Looked up from germline, CDR1 is MNHGY and CDR2 is SAAAGT. V dropped 0 bases and J dropped 0 bases, with 9 bases sitting between them. The CDR3 DNA reads as TGTGCCAGCAGTTACTCCACAGGGAGTAGCAATCAGCCCCAGCATTTT. Translation: CASSYSTGSSNQPQHF.

This clone was counted many times. The V gene is TRBV11-3, the J gene TRBJ2-5; the D gene is possibly TRBD2 (6 bases). The germline V gene encodes CDR1 SGHNT and CDR2 YENEEA. Trimming took off 5 bases at V and 5 bases at J, with 18 bases between the two ends. The CDR3 runs to 15 residues. CDR3 protein: CASSDGDGRGETQYF. CDR3 DNA: TGTGCCAGCAGCGACGGAGACGGTCGGGGGGAGACCCAGTACTTC.

The V gene is TRBV25-1, the J gene TRBJ2-1; D not resolved. Germline-derived CDR1 and CDR2 are MGHDK and SYGVNS. The V and J ends lost 3 bases and 3 bases respectively, with 9 bases between them. CDR3 length: 14 amino acids. The CDR3 loop is CASSEEKGYNEQFF. The CDR3 bases are TGTGCCAGCAGTGAGGAAAAGGGCTACAATGAGCAGTTCTTC.

This clone was counted ten times or more. V gene TRBV11-3 combines with J gene TRBJ2-7, with D perhaps given as TRBD1 or TRBD2 (6 bases each). The germline CDR1 and CDR2 sequences are SGHNT and YENEEA. The CDR3 is 15 residues long. V was shortened by 3 bases and J by 4 bases, with 16 bases between the two germline ends. The CDR3 DNA reads as TGTGCCAGCAGCTTGCCGGGGGCGCTTAGGTACGAGCAGTACTTC. Amino acids: CASSLPGALRYEQYF.

This clone was counted only a few times. The chain carries TRBV30 and TRBJ2-2; TRBD2 matches 7 bases. The CDR3 sequence is 14 residues long. Germline CDR1 GTSNPN, CDR2 SVGIG (reference sequence). Germline trimming cut 3 bases from V and 5 bases from J; bases unmatched to any gene: 6. As DNA, the CDR3 is TGTGCCTGGAGAAAAAGGGGAGGGACCGGGGAGCTGTTTTTT. Encoded protein: CAWRKRGGTGELFF.

This clone was observed many times. The J gene is TRBJ2-5, the V gene TRBV11-3; possibly TRBD2 for D (7 bases). CDR1 is SGHNT, CDR2 YENEEA, per germline. This CDR3 is built from 14 residues. Deletions cut 4 bases from V and 3 bases from J, with 12 bases between. CDR3 nucleotides: TGTGCCAGCAGCTCCGGGGGGCAGAAAGAGACCCAGTACTTC. Translating gives CASSSGGQKETQYF. The entire variable domain, with the rest obtained from reference TRBV11-3 and TRBJ2-5, is as follows: EAGVVQSPRYKIIEKKQPVAFWCNPISGHNTLYWYLQNLGQGPELLIRYENEEAVDDSQLPKDRFSAERLKGVDSTLKIQPAELGDSAVYLCASSSGGQKETQYFGPGTRLLVL.

This clone has only a few counts. CDR3 protein: CASSEREGRYGYTF. CDR3 coding DNA: TGTGCCAGCAGCGAGCGAGAGGGCCGCTATGGCTACACCTTC. The chain links TRBV9 to TRBJ1-2; unclear D gene. CDR1 is SGDLS, CDR2 YYNGEE, per germline. CDR3 length: 14 residues. Trimming cost V 3 bases and J 4 bases, with 13 bases left between them.

This clone turned up a few times. The J gene is TRBJ1-2, the V gene TRBV6-8; D might be TRBD1 (6 bases). This CDR3 region has 12 residues. V lost 10 bases and J 7 bases, leaving 16 bases between the germline ends. Germline CDR1 is MNHGY and CDR2 is SAAAGT. CDR3 residues: CATPRGFGGYTF. DNA of the CDR3: TGTGCCACCCCGAGGGGGTTCGGTGGCTACACCTTC.

V usage is TRBV19 and J usage is TRBJ1-2, with TRBD1 as a possible D gene (6 bases). There are 17 residues in the CDR3. The ends were cut back, 8 bases at V and 7 bases at J, with 29 bases in the middle. CDR1 and CDR2 (germline): LNHDA, SQIVND (reference sequence). Here the CDR3 reads CASASSPRGGELGGYTF. For the CDR3, the DNA is TGTGCCAGTGCCTCATCCCCCAGGGGAGGTGAACTAGGTGGCTACACCTTC.

This clone occurred a few times. This rearrangement joins TRBV28 to TRBJ1-6, with D unresolved. The germline V gene encodes CDR1 MDHEN and CDR2 SYDVKM. CDR3 length: 17 amino acids. The V gene lost 7 bases and the J gene lost 0 bases, with 16 bases spanning the gap. CDR3 sequence: CASITGVSSSYNSPLHF. The CDR3 DNA is TGTGCCAGCATCACCGGCGTCAGTAGCTCCTATAATTCACCCCTCCACTTT.

This clone counts as medium-sized. The chain is built from TRBV9 and TRBJ2-1; no clear D. The CDR3 contains 13 residues. CDR1 is SGDLS and CDR2 is YYNGEE in the germline V gene. V lost 4 bases and J 9 bases, leaving 14 bases between the germline ends. The CDR3 spells CASSSSRTGEQFF. CDR3 in DNA: TGTGCCAGCAGCTCCTCGAGGACGGGTGAGCAGTTCTTC.

This clone was seen ten or more times. The rearrangement uses TRBV11-3 and TRBJ2-5; D remains ambiguous. V lost 7 bases and J lost 2, with 23 bases in between. Germline values: CDR1 SGHNT, CDR2 YENEEA. The CDR3 consists of 17 residues. DNA for the CDR3: TGTGCCAGCACCCCTGGTTGGACCCTCGCCCTTCAAGAGACCCAGTACTTC. It is translated as CASTPGWTLALQETQYF.

This clone was seen at least ten times. The V and J genes are TRBV11-3 and TRBJ1-3; no definite D call. Per the germline V gene, CDR1 is SGHNT and CDR2 is YENEEA. The CDR3 runs 19 residues. V was shortened by 1 base and J by 0 bases, with 19 bases between the two germline ends. The CDR3 bases are TGTGCCAGCAGCTTAGGTGGTATGAGAGTCGGAAGCTCTGGAAACACCATATATTTT. Its protein is CASSLGGMRVGSSGNTIYF.

This clone is classed as medium-sized. V gene TRBV10-2 combines with J gene TRBJ2-3, with a weak D call TRBD1 (6 bases). The germline CDR1 and CDR2 sequences are WSHSY and SAAADI. The V and J ends lost 2 bases and 4 bases respectively, with 13 bases between them. The CDR3 extends over 15 amino acids. This chain's CDR3 is CASSEPRTAADTQYF. CDR3 sequence (DNA): TGCGCCAGCAGTGAGCCCCGGACAGCCGCAGATACGCAGTATTTT.

This clone was recorded a few times. V and J are TRBV4-1 and TRBJ2-2; D not resolved. Trimming pared 3 bases from V and 1 base from J, leaving 12 bases between. The CDR3 runs 16 residues. Germline-derived CDR1 and CDR2 are MGHRA and YSYEKL. For the CDR3, the DNA is TGCGCCAGCAGCCATTCAGGAGAGATGAACACCGGGGAGCTGTTTTTT. Translated: CASSHSGEMNTGELFF.

This clone was observed a single time. The chain has TRBV19 and TRBJ2-3; 7 bases map to TRBD2. CDR3 length: 13 residues. Germline CDR1 is LNHDA and CDR2 is SQIVND (reference sequence). V lost 9 bases to trimming and J lost 5 bases; unmatched junction nucleotides: 8. The CDR3 bases are TGTGCCAGCTCGAGCGGGGTCATAGATACGCAGTATTTT. Its protein is CASSSGVIDTQYF.

Relative to its sample, this clone is medium-sized (0.01 to 0.1%). The V and J genes are TRBV11-3 and TRBJ2-7, with 9 bases that match TRBD1. The CDR3 loop spans 15 amino acids. Germline V lookup: CDR1 SGHNT, CDR2 YENEEA. The V gene end was trimmed by 6 bases and the J gene end by 2 bases; junction bases not matched to a gene: 8. CDR3 coding DNA: TGTGCCAGCAGTCCATTGGACAGGGGAACCTACGAGCAGTACTTC. Translated: CASSPLDRGTYEQYF. The complete variable domain, with remaining parts taken from reference TRBV11-3 and TRBJ2-7, reads EAGVVQSPRYKIIEKKQPVAFWCNPISGHNTLYWYLQNLGQGPELLIRYENEEAVDDSQLPKDRFSAERLKGVDSTLKIQPAELGDSAVYLCASSPLDRGTYEQYFGPGTRLTVT.

This rearrangement joins TRBV6-8 to TRBJ1-5; 9 bases map to TRBD1. The CDR3 sequence is 14 residues long. The trim removed 9 bases at V and 11 bases at J, leaving 14 bases unmatched. CDR1 and CDR2 from the germline V gene are MNHGY and SAAAGT. The DNA of the CDR3 is TGTGCCAGACAGGGGGCGCGGTCTTTGCCAGCCCAGCATTTT. It codes for CARQGARSLPAQHF.

This clone was seen many times. The CDR3 nucleotides are TGTGCCAGCAGCTACCGACAGGGGGGTCGGGAGCAGTACTTC. It is translated as CASSYRQGGREQYF. V and J are TRBV11-3 and TRBJ2-7; the match to TRBD1 covers 9 bases. Germline V CDR1 and CDR2: SGHNT, YENEEA. The CDR3 runs to 14 residues. The junction had 8 bases not matched to a gene; V was cut back by 4 bases and J by 7 bases.

There are a few counts of this clone. This chain links TRBV5-1 with TRBJ2-1; weak D call: TRBD2 (6 bases). Deletions cut 0 bases from V and 7 bases from J, with 11 bases between. Germline values: CDR1 SGHRS, CDR2 YFSETQ. This CDR3 spans 14 amino acids. The CDR3 DNA reads TGCGCCAGCAGCTTGGATTCAGGGAGGAATGAGCAGTTCTTC. Encoded protein: CASSLDSGRNEQFF.

The sample holds many counts of this clone. This sequence joins TRBV11-3 and TRBJ1-1, with D possibly matching TRBD1 (5 bases). CDR1 is SGHNT and CDR2 is YENEEA in the germline V gene. The CDR3 runs 14 residues. The V end was cut by 5 bases, the J end by 2 bases, with 12 bases between. CDR3 amino acids: CASSLGGFNTEAFF. The CDR3 bases are TGTGCCAGCAGCCTGGGGGGGTTTAACACTGAAGCTTTCTTT.

This clone has just a few counts. The rearrangement joins TRBV6-8 to TRBJ1-1, with 9 bases fitting TRBD1. The germline V gene encodes CDR1 MNHGY and CDR2 SAAAGT. The V segment lost 0 bases and the J segment 5 bases; nucleotides outside the gene matches: 10. CDR3 length equals 17 residues. CDR3 sequence: CASSYSSGQGSRTEAFF. As DNA, the CDR3 is TGTGCCAGCAGTTACTCGAGCGGACAGGGGTCCCGGACTGAAGCTTTCTTT.

Sample share makes this clone medium-sized. The chain joins TRBV11-3 to TRBJ1-1, with a tentative D call TRBD1 (5 bases). This CDR3 region has 15 residues. V lost 3 bases and J lost 5, with 16 bases in between. CDR1 and CDR2 (germline): SGHNT, YENEEA. The DNA for the CDR3 is TGTGCCAGCAGCTTTGCCTCCGGGGCAGAAACTGAAGCTTTCTTT. Translating it yields CASSFASGAETEAFF.

The V call is TRBV18, the J call TRBJ1-1; perhaps TRBD1 as D (6 bases). The V gene's germline CDR1 is KGHSH and CDR2 LQKENI. The CDR3 has 16 residues. V shed 2 bases and J shed 2 bases, with 15 bases lying between them. CDR3 nucleotide sequence: TGTGCCAGCTCACCAGAGGGGGGATTTGGAAACACTGAAGCTTTCTTT. It specifies CASSPEGGFGNTEAFF.

This clone is classed as large. This sequence joins TRBV12-5 and TRBJ1-5; maybe TRBD1 (6 bases). In germline, CDR1 is LGHNT, CDR2 FRNRAP. With 2 bases removed from V and 5 bases from J, the gap between germline ends came to 13 bases. The CDR3 is 15 residues long. This CDR3 is CASGLTSAGDQPQHF. CDR3 nucleotide sequence: TGTGCTAGTGGTTTGACCTCGGCAGGGGATCAGCCCCAGCATTTT.

A few counts support this clone. This chain joins TRBV6-8 and TRBJ1-1; no clear D. Per germline, CDR1 MNHGY and CDR2 SAAAGT. The V end was cut by 8 bases, the J end by 8 bases, with 21 bases between. The CDR3 spans 14 residues. CDR3 in amino acids: CASHFTEELAEAFF. In DNA form, the CDR3 reads TGTGCCAGCCATTTTACAGAGGAGTTGGCGGAAGCTTTCTTT.